The rows below give T cell receptor beta chains drawn from one sample of a study of T cell changes during pregnancy in multiple sclerosis. Some clones are missing from TCRdb's copy, which holds only in-frame ones; the method was immunoSEQ multiplex PCR. The sample has 70,000 to 95,000 clones; 90% to 95% are singletons. The material was peripheral blood, obtained in the third trimester of pregnancy. The receptors originated from a female donor with multiple sclerosis, enrolled in a pregnancy study. Both conserved end residues are part of each CDR3. A D gene is named only where the DNA matches it firmly. Clone size is stated in some rows and not others, as once, few, many or a class when expanded.

j_call | d_call | v_call | clone_size | cdr3_aa | cdr3_nt
TRBJ2-3 | . | TRBV15 | . | CATSRGQFTDTQYF | TGTGCCACCAGCAGAGGACAGTTCACAGATACGCAGTATTTT
TRBJ1-2 | . | TRBV27 | . | CASRRLTGKRDYGYTF | TGTGCCAGCAGGAGGCTTACAGGGAAGCGAGACTATGGCTACACCTTC
TRBJ2-7 | . | TRBV6-4 | once | CASSDGQECYEQYF | TGTGCCAGCAGTGACGGGCAGGAATGCTACGAGCAGTACTTC
TRBJ1-5 | TRBD1 | TRBV7-2 | . | CASSERTGGGQPQHF | TGTGCCAGCAGCGAGCGGACAGGGGGCGGTCAGCCCCAGCATTTT
TRBJ2-7 | TRBD2 | TRBV29-1 | . | CSVVAGGEQYF | TGCAGCGTCGTAGCGGGAGGCGAGCAGTACTTC
TRBJ2-7 | TRBD1 | TRBV7-8 | . | CASSSGQGAWVEYF | TGTGCCAGCAGCTCGGGACAGGGCGCGTGGGTCGAGTACTTC
TRBJ1-2 | TRBD1 | TRBV4-3 | . | CASSQDTGEVFRGLF | TGCGCCAGCAGCCAGGATACAGGGGAGGTGTTTCGGGGGCTCTTC
TRBJ2-5 | TRBD2 | TRBV4-2 | . | CASSQDRGSAETQYF | TGTGCCAGCAGCCAAGACCGCGGGAGCGCAGAGACCCAGTACTTC
TRBJ1-4 | TRBD1 | TRBV25-1 | . | CASSERTGRTNEKLFF | TGTGCCAGCAGTGAAAGGACAGGACGAACTAATGAAAAACTGTTTTTT
TRBJ2-3 | . | TRBV4-2 | . | CASSPGLLTDTQYF | TGTGCCAGCAGCCCTGGACTGCTCACAGATACGCAGTATTTT
TRBJ1-4 | . | TRBV29-1 | . | CSVVGGPTNEKLFF | TGCAGCGTTGTAGGTGGGCCAACTAATGAAAAACTGTTTTTT
TRBJ2-7 | . | TRBV6-5 | . | CASSPDKSYEQYF | TGTGCCAGCAGCCCAGACAAGTCATACGAGCAGTACTTC
TRBJ2-3 | TRBD2 | TRBV5-6 | . | CASSLWTSGRASTDTQYF | TGTGCCAGCAGCTTGTGGACTAGCGGGAGGGCTAGCACAGATACGCAGTATTTT
TRBJ2-1 | TRBD2 | TRBV6-7 | . | CASSYLGLAGGFSSYNEQFF | TGTGCCAGCAGTTACTTGGGACTAGCGGGAGGATTTTCGTCCTACAATGAGCAGTTCTTC
TRBJ2-7 | TRBD2 | TRBV7-9 | once | CASSLAASGSSYYSYEQYF | TGTGCCAGCAGCTTAGCGGCTAGCGGGAGCTCTTACTACTCCTACGAGCAGTACTTC
TRBJ2-1 | TRBD2 | TRBV4-1 | . | CASSQDRAGLVSNEQFF | TGCGCCAGCAGCCAAGATAGGGCGGGACTAGTCTCGAATGAGCAGTTCTTC
TRBJ2-2 | . | TRBV7-9 | . | CASSPGSGELFF | TGTGCCAGCAGCCCAGGGTCCGGGGAGCTGTTTTTT
TRBJ2-1 | . | TRBV19 | . | CASSIWLADEQFF | TGTGCCAGTAGTATCTGGCTGGCCGATGAGCAGTTCTTC
TRBJ2-1 | . | TRBV6-4 | . | CASRGGPYNEQFF | TGTGCCAGCAGGGGGGGGCCCTACAATGAGCAGTTCTTC
TRBJ2-7 | . | TRBV6-6 | . | CASLRDNLYEQYF | TGTGCCAGCCTCCGGGACAACCTCTACGAGCAGTACTTC
TRBJ2-7 | TRBD1 | TRBV28 | . | CATTTGVYEQYF | TGTGCCACAACGACAGGGGTCTACGAGCAGTACTTC
TRBJ2-1 | . | TRBV29-1 | . | CSVVRDTSIYNEQFF | TGCAGCGTTGTGCGGGATACCTCTATCTACAATGAGCAGTTCTTC
TRBJ2-7 | TRBD1 | TRBV28 | . | CASSRRGQAYEQYF | TGTGCCAGCAGCCGCAGGGGGCAAGCCTACGAGCAGTACTTC
TRBJ2-2 | . | TRBV5-1 | . | CASSLVGGTGELFF | TGCGCCAGCAGCTTGGTGGGGGGCACCGGGGAGCTGTTTTTT
TRBJ1-4 | TRBD1 | TRBV2 | . | CASIGGLDRAREKLFF | TGTGCCAGCATCGGTGGGCTGGACAGGGCGAGGGAAAAACTGTTTTTT
TRBJ2-2 | TRBD2 | TRBV12-5 | . | CASGPTSGATGELFF | TGTGCTAGTGGCCCTACTAGCGGGGCCACCGGGGAGCTGTTTTTT
TRBJ2-7 | . | TRBV19 | . | CASSSGGILDEQYF | TGTGCCAGTAGTTCCGGCGGGATTCTTGACGAGCAGTACTTC
TRBJ2-7 | TRBD1 | TRBV6-1 | . | CASSPTGAYEQYF | TGTGCCAGCAGTCCGACAGGGGCTTACGAGCAGTACTTC
TRBJ1-5 | . | TRBV7-2 | . | CASSYRGGGNQPQHF | TGTGCCAGCAGCTATCGGGGGGGTGGCAATCAGCCCCAGCATTTT
TRBJ1-1 | . | TRBV5-4 | . | CASSLFGSAEAFF | TGTGCCAGCAGCTTATTCGGGTCGGCTGAAGCTTTCTTT
TRBJ2-7 | . | TRBV5-1 | . | CASSPADRSRGEQYF | TGCGCCAGCAGCCCGGCCGACAGGTCGAGGGGGGAGCAGTACTTC
TRBJ1-3 | TRBD1 | TRBV7-8 | once | CASTPRGRGNTIYF | TGTGCCAGCACCCCGAGGGGGCGAGGAAACACCATATATTTT
TRBJ2-7 | . | TRBV27 | few | CASRRQGFSYEQYF | TGTGCCAGCAGAAGGCAGGGGTTTAGCTACGAGCAGTACTTC
TRBJ2-1 | TRBD2 | TRBV5-4 | . | CASAASGRANEQFF | TGTGCCAGCGCGGCTAGCGGGAGGGCCAATGAGCAGTTCTTC
TRBJ2-2 | TRBD2 | TRBV6-5 | . | CASSYERDNTGELFF | TGTGCCAGCAGTTACGAGCGGGATAACACCGGGGAGCTGTTTTTT
TRBJ1-2 | . | TRBV6-5 | . | CASSDSSNYGYTF | TGTGCCAGCTCTGACAGTTCGAACTATGGCTACACCTTC
TRBJ2-1 | . | TRBV5-8 | . | CASSYLGRDSGYNEQFF | TGTGCCAGCAGCTACCTCGGGCGGGATAGCGGTTACAATGAGCAGTTCTTC
TRBJ1-2 | TRBD1 | TRBV27 | . | CASSPGDRVDYGYTF | TGTGCCAGCAGTCCGGGGGACAGGGTGGACTATGGCTACACCTTC
TRBJ2-7 | TRBD2 | TRBV5-4 | . | CASSLGTSEAYEQYF | TGTGCCAGCAGCTTAGGGACTAGCGAGGCCTACGAGCAGTACTTC
TRBJ2-7 | TRBD2 | TRBV28 | . | CASSITSGRAEQYF | TGTGCCAGCAGTATCACTAGCGGGAGGGCCGAGCAGTACTTC
TRBJ2-5 | TRBD2 | TRBV7-9 | . | CASRKGLAGGQETQYF | TGTGCCAGCAGGAAGGGGCTAGCGGGCGGACAAGAGACCCAGTACTTC
TRBJ1-4 | . | TRBV28 | . | CASSWGRIANEKLFF | TGTGCCAGCAGTTGGGGCCGGATCGCTAATGAAAAACTGTTTTTT
TRBJ2-7 | TRBD2 | TRBV19 | . | CASSVRGGGSDEQYF | TGTGCCAGTAGTGTACGCGGGGGTGGTTCTGACGAGCAGTACTTC
TRBJ2-6 | TRBD1 | TRBV10-3 | . | CAISDYQGAGGANVLTF | TGTGCCATCAGTGATTATCAGGGGGCTGGTGGGGCCAACGTCCTGACTTTC
TRBJ2-7 | TRBD1 | TRBV6-1 | . | CASRSTGQPSYEQYF | TGTGCCAGCAGATCTACGGGACAGCCCTCCTACGAGCAGTACTTC
TRBJ2-3 | . | TRBV5-1 | once | CASSSYVTDTQYF | TGCGCCAGCAGCTCGTATGTAACAGATACGCAGTATTTT
TRBJ2-1 | TRBD2 | TRBV27 | . | CASTRLAGEWNEQFF | TGTGCCAGCACCCGACTAGCGGGAGAGTGGAATGAGCAGTTCTTC
TRBJ2-3 | . | TRBV7-6 | . | CASSFGTTGPSTDTQYF | TGTGCCAGCAGCTTCGGGACAACAGGCCCTAGCACAGATACGCAGTATTTT
TRBJ2-5 | TRBD2 | TRBV9 | . | CASSGVAGVRETQYF | TGTGCCAGCAGCGGGGTAGCGGGAGTTAGAGAGACCCAGTACTTC
TRBJ2-7 | . | TRBV6-6 | once | CASRTGPYEQYF | TGTGCCAGCAGAACTGGGCCCTACGAGCAGTACTTC
TRBJ2-7 | . | TRBV6-5 | few | CASSPRVDYEQYF | TGTGCCAGCAGTCCCCGGGTTGACTACGAGCAGTACTTC
TRBJ2-7 | . | TRBV4-1 | . | CASSQDSWESYEQYF | TGCGCCAGCAGCCAAGATTCCTGGGAGTCCTACGAGCAGTACTTC
TRBJ2-2 | TRBD2 | TRBV9 | . | CASSGLAGAGTGELFF | TGTGCCAGCAGCGGACTAGCGGGGGCGGGCACCGGGGAGCTGTTTTTT
TRBJ2-1 | TRBD2 | TRBV5-1 | once | CASSPLAGAGNEQFF | TGCGCCAGCAGCCCACTAGCGGGAGCGGGCAATGAGCAGTTCTTC
TRBJ2-5 | TRBD2 | TRBV7-9 | once | CASSLGLAGSQETQYF | TGTGCCAGCAGCTTGGGACTAGCGGGAAGTCAAGAGACCCAGTACTTC